The clone carrying this T cell receptor (beta chain) was found a few times. Antigen specificity is unknown. The study reverse transcribed the entire isolated RNA, so it sequenced expressed TCRB transcripts. Some clones are missing from TCRdb's copy, which holds only in-frame ones; the method was immunoSEQ multiplex PCR. The repertoire holds nearly 250,000 clones, with less than 15% as singletons. Every participating donor gave one draw, a heparinised blood sample averaging approximately 120 mL. These data are taken from a study of beta chain features in type 1 diabetes. Whole-study context: The patient and healthy donor groups were comparable for age, gender and cell yields.

Trimming left V 4 bases short and J 0 bases short, with 17 bases between. Germline V gene lookup returns CDR1 SGDLS and CDR2 YYNGEE. The CDR3 sequence is 16 residues long. Study results and limitations: Cells that show high TCR expression could be over-represented by cDNA sequencing. In every one of the four CD4+ subsets, TCRB CDR3s were moderately but significantly shorter in Type 1 diabetes patients.

Specimen: naive CD4+ T cells from blood. This TCR derives from a middle-aged woman in good health. V usage is TRBV9 and J usage is TRBJ2-7, with D tentatively TRBD1 (6 bases). The CDR3 sequence is CASSSQSAGASYEQYF. CDR3 sequence (DNA): TGTGCCAGCAGCTCCCAATCGGCAGGGGCCTCCTACGAGCAGTACTTC.